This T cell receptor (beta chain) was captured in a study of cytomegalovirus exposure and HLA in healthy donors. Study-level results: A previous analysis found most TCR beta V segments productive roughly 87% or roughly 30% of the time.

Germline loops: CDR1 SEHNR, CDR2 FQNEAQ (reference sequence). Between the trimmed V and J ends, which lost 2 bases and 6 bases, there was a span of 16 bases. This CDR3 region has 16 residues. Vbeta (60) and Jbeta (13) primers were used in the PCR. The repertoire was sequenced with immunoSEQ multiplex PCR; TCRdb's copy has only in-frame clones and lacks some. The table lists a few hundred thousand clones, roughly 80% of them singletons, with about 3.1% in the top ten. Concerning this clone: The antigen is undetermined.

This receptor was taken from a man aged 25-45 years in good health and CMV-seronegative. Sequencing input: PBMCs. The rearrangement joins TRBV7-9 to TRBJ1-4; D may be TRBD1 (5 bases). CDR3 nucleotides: TGTGCCAGCAGCTTAACATCAGGGTGGGGGGATGAAAAACTGTTTTTT. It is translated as CASSLTSGWGDEKLFF.